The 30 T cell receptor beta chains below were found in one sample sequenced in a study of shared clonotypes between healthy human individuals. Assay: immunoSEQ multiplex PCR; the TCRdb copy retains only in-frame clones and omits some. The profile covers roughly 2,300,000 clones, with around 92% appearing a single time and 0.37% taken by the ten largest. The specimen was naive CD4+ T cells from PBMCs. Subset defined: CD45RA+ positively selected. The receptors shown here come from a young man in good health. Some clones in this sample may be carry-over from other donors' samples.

The chain's CDR3 is CASSPSVVSNEQFF. CDR3 nucleotide sequence: TGTGCCAGCTCACCTTCCGTCGTGAGTAATGAGCAGTTCTTC. The V gene is TRBV18, the J gene TRBJ2-1; D gene unclear. This CDR3 spans 14 amino acids. Germline V gene lookup returns CDR1 KGHSH and CDR2 LQKENI. V lost 3 bases, J lost 7 bases, and 13 bases lay in between.

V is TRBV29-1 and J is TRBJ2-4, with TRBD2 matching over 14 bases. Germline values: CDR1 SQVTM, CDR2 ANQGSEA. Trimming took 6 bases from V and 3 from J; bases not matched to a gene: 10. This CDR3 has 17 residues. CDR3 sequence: CSVLGTSGSLGKNIQYF. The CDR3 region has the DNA TGCAGCGTGCTCGGGACTAGCGGGAGTTTGGGCAAAAACATTCAGTACTTC.

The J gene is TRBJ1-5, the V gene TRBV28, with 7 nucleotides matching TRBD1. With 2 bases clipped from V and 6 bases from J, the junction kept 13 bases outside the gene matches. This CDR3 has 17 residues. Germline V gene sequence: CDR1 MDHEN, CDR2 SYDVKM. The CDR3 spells CASSLRRQGRISQPQHF. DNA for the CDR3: TGTGCCAGCAGTTTAAGGAGACAGGGAAGAATAAGTCAGCCCCAGCATTTT. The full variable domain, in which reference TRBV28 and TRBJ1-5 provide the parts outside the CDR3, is DVKVTQSSRYLVKRTGEKVFLECVQDMDHENMFWYRQDPGLGLRLIYFSYDVKMKEKGDIPEGYSVSREKKERFSLILESASTNQTSMYLCASSLRRQGRISQPQHFGDGTRLSIL.

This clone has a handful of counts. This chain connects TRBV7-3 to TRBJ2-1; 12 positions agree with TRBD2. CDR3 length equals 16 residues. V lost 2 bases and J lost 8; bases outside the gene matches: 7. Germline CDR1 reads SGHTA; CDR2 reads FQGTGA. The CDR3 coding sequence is TGTGCCAGCAGCTTAGCCGGACTAGCGGGAAGTCATGAGCAGTTCTTC. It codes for CASSLAGLAGSHEQFF.

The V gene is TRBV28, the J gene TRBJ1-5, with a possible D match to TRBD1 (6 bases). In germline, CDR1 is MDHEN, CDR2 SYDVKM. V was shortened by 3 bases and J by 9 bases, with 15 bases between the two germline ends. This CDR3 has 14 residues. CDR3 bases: TGTGCCAGCAGTTTGATACAGGGTCTGCGGCCCCAGCATTTT. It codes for CASSLIQGLRPQHF.

The CDR3 region is CASSGPAGGWDEQYF. The CDR3 bases are TGTGCCAGCAGTGGACCAGCGGGAGGGTGGGACGAGCAGTACTTC. The gene calls are TRBV28 and TRBJ2-7; 10 bases agree with TRBD2. There are 15 residues in the CDR3. V lost 5 bases to trimming and J lost 5 bases; unmatched junction nucleotides: 9. Per the germline V gene, CDR1 is MDHEN and CDR2 is SYDVKM.

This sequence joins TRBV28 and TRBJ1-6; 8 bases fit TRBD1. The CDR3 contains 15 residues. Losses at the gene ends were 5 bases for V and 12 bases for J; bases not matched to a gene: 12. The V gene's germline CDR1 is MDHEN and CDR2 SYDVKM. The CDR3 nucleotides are TGTGCCAGCAGTCCGGGGGGGACAGGATCGGGACCCCTCCACTTT. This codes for CASSPGGTGSGPLHF.

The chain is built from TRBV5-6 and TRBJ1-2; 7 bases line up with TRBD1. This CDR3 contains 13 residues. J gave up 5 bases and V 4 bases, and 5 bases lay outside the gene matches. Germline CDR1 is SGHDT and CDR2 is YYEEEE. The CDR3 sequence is CASSADRTYGYTF. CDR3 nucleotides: TGTGCCAGCAGCGCGGACAGGACGTATGGCTACACCTTC.

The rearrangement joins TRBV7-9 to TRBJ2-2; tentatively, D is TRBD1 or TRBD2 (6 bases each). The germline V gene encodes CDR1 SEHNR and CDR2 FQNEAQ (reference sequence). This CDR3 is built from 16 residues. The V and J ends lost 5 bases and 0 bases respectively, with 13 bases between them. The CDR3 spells CASSPRGQANTGELFF. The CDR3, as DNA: TGTGCCAGCAGCCCCCGGGGGCAGGCGAACACCGGGGAGCTGTTTTTT.

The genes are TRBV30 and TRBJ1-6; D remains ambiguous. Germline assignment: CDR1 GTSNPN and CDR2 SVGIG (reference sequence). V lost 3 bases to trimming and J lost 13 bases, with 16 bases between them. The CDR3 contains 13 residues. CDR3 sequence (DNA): TGTGCCTGGAGGGGGTATCCCGGCGGGCCCCTCCACTTT. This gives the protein CAWRGYPGGPLHF.

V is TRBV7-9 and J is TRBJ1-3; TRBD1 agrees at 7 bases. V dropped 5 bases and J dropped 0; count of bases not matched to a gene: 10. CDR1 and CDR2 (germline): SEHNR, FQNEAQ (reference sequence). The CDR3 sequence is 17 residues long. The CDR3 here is CASSHRTGALSGNTIYF. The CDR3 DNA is TGTGCCAGCAGCCACCGAACAGGGGCCCTCTCTGGAAACACCATATATTTT.

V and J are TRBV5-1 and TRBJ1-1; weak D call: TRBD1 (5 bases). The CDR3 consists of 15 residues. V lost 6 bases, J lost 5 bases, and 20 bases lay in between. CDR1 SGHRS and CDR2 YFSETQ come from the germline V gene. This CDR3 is CASTPTGTPETEAFF. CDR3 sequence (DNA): TGCGCCAGCACCCCGACCGGGACCCCGGAGACTGAAGCTTTCTTT.

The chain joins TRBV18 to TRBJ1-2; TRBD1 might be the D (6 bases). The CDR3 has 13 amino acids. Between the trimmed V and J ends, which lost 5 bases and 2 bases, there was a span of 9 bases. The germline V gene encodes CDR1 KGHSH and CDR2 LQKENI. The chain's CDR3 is CASSIQGNYGYTF. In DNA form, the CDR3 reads TGTGCCAGCTCAATACAGGGAAACTATGGCTACACCTTC. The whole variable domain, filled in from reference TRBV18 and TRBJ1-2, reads NAGVMQNPRHLVRRRGQEARLRCSPMKGHSHVYWYRQLPEEGLKFMVYLQKENIIDESGMPKERFSAEFPKEGPSILRIQQVVRGDSAAYFCASSIQGNYGYTFGSGTRLTVV.

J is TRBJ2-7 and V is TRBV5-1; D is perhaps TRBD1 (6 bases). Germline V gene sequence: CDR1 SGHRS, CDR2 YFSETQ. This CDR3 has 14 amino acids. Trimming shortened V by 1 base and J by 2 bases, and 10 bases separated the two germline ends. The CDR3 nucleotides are TGCGCCAGCAGCTTGTCGCCAGGGGCCTACGAGCAGTACTTC. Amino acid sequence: CASSLSPGAYEQYF.

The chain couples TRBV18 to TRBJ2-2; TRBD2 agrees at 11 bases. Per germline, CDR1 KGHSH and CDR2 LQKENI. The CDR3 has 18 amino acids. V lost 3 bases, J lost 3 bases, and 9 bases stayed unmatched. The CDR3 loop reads CASSPLSTSGSHTGELFF. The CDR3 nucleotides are TGTGCCAGCTCACCTCTTTCAACTAGCGGGAGTCACACCGGGGAGCTGTTTTTT.

This CDR3 is CASSLRRGTNTGELFF. CDR3 in DNA: TGTGCCAGCAGCTTACGCAGGGGCACGAACACCGGGGAGCTGTTTTTT. The chain has TRBV13 and TRBJ2-2; D is perhaps TRBD1 (6 bases). The CDR3 covers 16 residues. Trimming took 2 bases from V and 0 from J, leaving 10 bases between them. Germline V gene data show CDR1 as PRHDT and CDR2 as FYEKMQ (reference sequence). Based on the CDR3 plus reference TRBV13 and TRBJ2-2, the full variable domain is AAGVIQSPRHLIKEKRETATLKCYPIPRHDTVYWYQQGPGQDPQFLISFYEKMQSDKGSIPDRFSAQQFSDYHSELNMSSLELGDSALYFCASSLRRGTNTGELFFGEGSRLTVL.

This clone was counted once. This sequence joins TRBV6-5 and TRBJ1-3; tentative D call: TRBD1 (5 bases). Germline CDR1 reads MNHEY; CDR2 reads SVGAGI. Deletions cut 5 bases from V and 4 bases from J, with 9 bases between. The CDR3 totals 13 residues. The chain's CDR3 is CASSLRQGNTIYF. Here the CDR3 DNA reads TGTGCCAGCAGTCTTCGACAGGGAAACACCATATATTTT.

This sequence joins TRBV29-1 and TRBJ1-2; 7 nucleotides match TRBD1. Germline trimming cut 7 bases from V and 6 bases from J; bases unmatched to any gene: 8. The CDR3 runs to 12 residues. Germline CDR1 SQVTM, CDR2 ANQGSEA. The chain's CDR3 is CSASRQGDGYTF. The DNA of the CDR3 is TGCAGCGCCTCCAGACAGGGCGATGGCTACACCTTC.

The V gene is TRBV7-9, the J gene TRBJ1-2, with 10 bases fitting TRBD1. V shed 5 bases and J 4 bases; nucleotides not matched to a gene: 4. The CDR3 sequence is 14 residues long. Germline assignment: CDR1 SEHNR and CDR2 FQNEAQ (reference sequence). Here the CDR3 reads CASSRQGAGYGYTF. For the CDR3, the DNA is TGTGCCAGCAGCAGACAGGGGGCGGGCTATGGCTACACCTTC.

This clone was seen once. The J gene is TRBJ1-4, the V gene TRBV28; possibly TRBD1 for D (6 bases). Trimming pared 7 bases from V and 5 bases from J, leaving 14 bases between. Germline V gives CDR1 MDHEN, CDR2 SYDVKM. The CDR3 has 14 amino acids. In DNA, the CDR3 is TGTGCCAGCACAACCGGGACACAGAATGAAAAACTGTTTTTT. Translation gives CASTTGTQNEKLFF. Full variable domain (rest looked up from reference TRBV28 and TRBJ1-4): DVKVTQSSRYLVKRTGEKVFLECVQDMDHENMFWYRQDPGLGLRLIYFSYDVKMKEKGDIPEGYSVSREKKERFSLILESASTNQTSMYLCASTTGTQNEKLFFGSGTQLSVL.

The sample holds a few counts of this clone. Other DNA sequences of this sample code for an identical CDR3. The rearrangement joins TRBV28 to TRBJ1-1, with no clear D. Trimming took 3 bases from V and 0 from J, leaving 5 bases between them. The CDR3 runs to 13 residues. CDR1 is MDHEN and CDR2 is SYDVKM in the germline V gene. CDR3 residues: CASSFPVNTEAFF. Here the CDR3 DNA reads TGTGCCAGCAGTTTTCCAGTGAACACTGAAGCTTTCTTT.

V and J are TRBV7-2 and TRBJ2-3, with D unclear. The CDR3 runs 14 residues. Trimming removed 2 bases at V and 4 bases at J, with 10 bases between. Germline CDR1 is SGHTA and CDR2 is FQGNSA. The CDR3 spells CASSLRDGADTQYF. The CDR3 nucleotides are TGTGCCAGCAGCTTACGAGACGGTGCAGATACGCAGTATTTT.

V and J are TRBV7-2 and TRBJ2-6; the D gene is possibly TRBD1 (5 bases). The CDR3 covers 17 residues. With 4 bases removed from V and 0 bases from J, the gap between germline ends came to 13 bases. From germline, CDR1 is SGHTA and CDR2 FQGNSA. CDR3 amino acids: CASSYQGLGSGANVLTF. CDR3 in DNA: TGTGCCAGCAGCTATCAGGGTTTAGGCTCTGGGGCCAACGTCCTGACTTTC. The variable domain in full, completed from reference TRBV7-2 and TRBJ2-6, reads GAGVSQSPSNKVTEKGKDVELRCDPISGHTALYWYRQSLGQGLEFLIYFQGNSAPDKSGLPSDRFSAERTGGSVSTLTIQRTQQEDSAVYLCASSYQGLGSGANVLTFGAGSRLTVL.

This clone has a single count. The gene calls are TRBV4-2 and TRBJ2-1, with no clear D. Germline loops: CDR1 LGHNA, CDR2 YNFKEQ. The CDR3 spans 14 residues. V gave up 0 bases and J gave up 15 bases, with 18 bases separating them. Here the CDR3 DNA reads TGTGCCAGCAGCCAAGAGGCCACATTAGTCAGGCTGTTCTTC. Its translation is CASSQEATLVRLFF.

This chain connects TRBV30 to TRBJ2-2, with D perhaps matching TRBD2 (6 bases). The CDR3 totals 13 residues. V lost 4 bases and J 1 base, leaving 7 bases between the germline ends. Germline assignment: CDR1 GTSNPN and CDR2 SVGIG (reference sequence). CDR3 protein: CAWNGGNTGELFF. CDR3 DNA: TGTGCCTGGAACGGGGGGAACACCGGGGAGCTGTTTTTT.

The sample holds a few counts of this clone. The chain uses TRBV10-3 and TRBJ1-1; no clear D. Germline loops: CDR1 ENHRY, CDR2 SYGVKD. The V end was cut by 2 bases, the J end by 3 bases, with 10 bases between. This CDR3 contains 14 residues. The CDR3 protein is CAISERAKYTEAFF. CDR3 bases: TGTGCCATCAGTGAGCGGGCCAAGTACACTGAAGCTTTCTTT.

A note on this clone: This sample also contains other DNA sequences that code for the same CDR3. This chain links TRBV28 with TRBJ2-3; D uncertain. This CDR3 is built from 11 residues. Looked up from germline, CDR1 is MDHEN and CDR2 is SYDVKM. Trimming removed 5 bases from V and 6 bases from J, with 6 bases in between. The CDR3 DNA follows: TGTGCCAGCAGTCCATGGGATACGCAGTATTTT. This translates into CASSPWDTQYF.

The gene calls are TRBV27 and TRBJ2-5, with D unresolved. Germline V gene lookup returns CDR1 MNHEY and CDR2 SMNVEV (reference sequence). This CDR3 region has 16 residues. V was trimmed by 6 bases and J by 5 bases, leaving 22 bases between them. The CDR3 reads CASSLPWTYSIETQYF. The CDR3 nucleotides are TGTGCCAGCAGCCTGCCGTGGACGTACAGTATCGAGACCCAGTACTTC.

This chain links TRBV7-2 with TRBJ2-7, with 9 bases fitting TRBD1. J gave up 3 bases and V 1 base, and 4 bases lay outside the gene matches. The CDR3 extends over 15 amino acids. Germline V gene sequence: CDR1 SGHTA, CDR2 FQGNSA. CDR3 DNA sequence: TGTGCCAGCAGCTTAGGTACAGGGGGCTACTACGAGCAGTACTTC. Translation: CASSLGTGGYYEQYF.

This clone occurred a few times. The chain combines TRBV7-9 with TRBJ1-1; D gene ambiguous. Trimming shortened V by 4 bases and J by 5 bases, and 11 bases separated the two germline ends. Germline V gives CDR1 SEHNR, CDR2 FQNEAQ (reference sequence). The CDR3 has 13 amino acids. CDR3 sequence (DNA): TGTGCCAGCAGCTCACTCGAGGGAACTGAAGCTTTCTTT. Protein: CASSSLEGTEAFF.